The clone carrying this T cell receptor (beta chain) was observed a few times. A single record per CDR3 protein comes from TCRdb applying MiXCR to the RACE reads. The sample yields 120,000 to 150,000 distinct CDR3 sequences, around 11% seen once. V dropped 7 bases and J dropped 3 bases, with 7 bases sitting between them. This CDR3 spans 11 amino acids. CDR1 is LGHDT and CDR2 is YNNKEL in the germline V gene (reference sequence). Specified time point: patch test 2, 6 weeks after DPC sensitization. Documented treatment: therapeutic diphenylcyclopropenone sensitization with weekly scalp DPC. Patch tests were applied only after blood draws. This specimen comes from a study of human T cells and chemical hapten exposure.

The sample in question was whole blood, obtained in connection with sensitization to the hapten diphenylcyclopropenone (DPC). The clonotype originates from a woman between 50 and 59 years old with alopecia areata. Some clones in this sample may be carry-over from other donors' samples. The chain carries TRBV3-1 and TRBJ2-7; D might be TRBD2 (5 bases). The CDR3 DNA sequence: TGTGCCAGCACCGGGAACTACGAGCAGTACTTC. It translates to CASTGNYEQYF.